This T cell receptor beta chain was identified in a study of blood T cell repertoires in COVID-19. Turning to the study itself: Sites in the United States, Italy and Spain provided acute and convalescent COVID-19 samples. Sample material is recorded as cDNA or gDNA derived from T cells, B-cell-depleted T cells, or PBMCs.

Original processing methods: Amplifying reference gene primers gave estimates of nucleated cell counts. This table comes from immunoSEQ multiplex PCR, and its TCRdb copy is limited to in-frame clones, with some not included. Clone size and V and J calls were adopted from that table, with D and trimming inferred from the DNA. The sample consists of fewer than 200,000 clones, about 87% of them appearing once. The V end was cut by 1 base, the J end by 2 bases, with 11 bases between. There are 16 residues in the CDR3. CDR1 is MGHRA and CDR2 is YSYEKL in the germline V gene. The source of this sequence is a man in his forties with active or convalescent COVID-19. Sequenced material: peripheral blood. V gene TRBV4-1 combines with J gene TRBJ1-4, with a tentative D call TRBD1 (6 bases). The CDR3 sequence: CASSQGGGGTNEKLFF. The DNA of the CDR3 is TGCGCCAGCAGCCAAGGTGGGGGGGGCACTAATGAAAAACTGTTTTTT.